The entry below describes one TCR beta chain. This clonotype has a count of ten or more. Its antigen target is currently unknown. No base quality values were provided; no much bigger clone lies one nucleotide off. This record comes from a study of blood T cells in healthy people across ages (dated by TCRdb to 2014 to 2015). Regarding the study in general: In model experiments, template switching captured roughly one uniquely barcoded TCR beta cDNA molecule for every two T cells. To track age-related changes in TCR beta repertoire diversity, the study relied on deep sequencing normalized with unique cDNA molecular identifiers. The donors were split into four age groups: young (average around 16 years), middle-aged (nearly 40), aged (over 55) and long-lived (over 80). To avoid experimental bias, donors of different ages were spread randomly across the sequencing lanes. Using the same blood draw, the study looked at two additional independent replicas of 1 million unique cDNA reads for two donors, one aged 18 to 30 and the other aged 80 or older. The research as a whole found: Because donor CMV infection status was unknown, age-related changes in expanded clonotypes were potentially confounded. A strong correlation was found between observed TCR beta diversity and the percentage of naive T cells measured by flow cytometry. Compared with the aged group, more naive CD4+ T cells, fewer expanded clones and increased TCR diversity were shown by the long-lived group, suggesting age selection. Bulk unsorted PBMC profiling prevented conclusive comparison of naive and antigen-experienced compartments. Estimates of total diversity from one million sequenced T cells were regarded as lower bounds and underestimates. As age increased, observed TCR beta diversity per million T cells dropped in a roughly linear way, and a significant reduction was already evident by age about 36.

The protocol used for the library was 5' RACE. Sequencing relied on an Illumina HiSeq 2500. The second PCR ran for about 6 to 12 cycles and used a J-beta primer mix along with a sample-barcoded 5' primer. Each TCR beta cDNA molecule received a unique molecular identifier from a template-switch 5' adaptor carrying 12 random nucleotides. At least 2.5 million CDR3-containing paired-end reads were obtained from each sample. All of the RNA was converted into first-strand cDNA using the Mint cDNA synthesis kit, with a TRBC-specific oligonucleotide serving as the primer. All cDNA was treated with uracil-DNA glycosylase and then went through a first 18-cycle PCR with the universal primers M1SS and BC2_uni_R. In the original analysis: For normalization, 1 million high-quality reads were randomly selected from each sample, with every read carrying a distinct molecular identifier. Instead of being binned into consensus sequences, reads with shared molecular identifiers were discarded. CDR3 identification, clonotype clustering and error correction used MiTCR with a Q25 quality threshold and the strictest error-elimination algorithm. A nonparametric unseen species model using Euler transformation provided a lower-bound estimate of total TCR beta diversity. TCRdb applied fastp at Q25 and MiXCR to the public reads, then kept only in-frame beta chains. Rows with one shared CDR3 protein collapse into an entry with the most common genes and DNA. The V and J calls and clone size are TCRdb's, not the authors'. The sample table shows over a million distinct CDR3 sequences, and roughly 40% are seen once. Jointly, the top ten make up 7.9% of the sample.

Donors were a few dozen systemically healthy Caucasian individuals from Russia aged roughly 6 to 100 years. About 9.6 milliliters of peripheral blood were collected from each donor into EDTA-treated Vacutainer tubes. Ficoll-Paque density-gradient centrifugation was used to isolate PBMCs, with at least 6.5 million obtained per sample. Trizol reagent was used to extract total RNA from PBMCs, with at least 6 micrograms per sample. Naive CD45RAhigh/CD27high T cell percentages were measured by flow cytometry on a PBMC aliquot from every donor. The sample was blood. The receptor comes from a young woman in good health.

CDR3 protein: CSVVRSYEQYF. The nucleotides are TGCAGCGTTGTAAGGTCCTACGAGCAGTACTTC. This chain is built from TRBV29-1 and TRBJ2-7, with no confidently assigned D gene. Reading from cysteine to phenylalanine, the CDR3 counts 11 amino acids. Here the CDR3 DNA is all that survives: 33 bases in frame from base 1. As encoded in the germline V gene, CDR1 is SQVTM while CDR2 is ANQGSEA. Deletion took 4 bases off V and 1 base off J, with a span of 5 bases between the germline ends.